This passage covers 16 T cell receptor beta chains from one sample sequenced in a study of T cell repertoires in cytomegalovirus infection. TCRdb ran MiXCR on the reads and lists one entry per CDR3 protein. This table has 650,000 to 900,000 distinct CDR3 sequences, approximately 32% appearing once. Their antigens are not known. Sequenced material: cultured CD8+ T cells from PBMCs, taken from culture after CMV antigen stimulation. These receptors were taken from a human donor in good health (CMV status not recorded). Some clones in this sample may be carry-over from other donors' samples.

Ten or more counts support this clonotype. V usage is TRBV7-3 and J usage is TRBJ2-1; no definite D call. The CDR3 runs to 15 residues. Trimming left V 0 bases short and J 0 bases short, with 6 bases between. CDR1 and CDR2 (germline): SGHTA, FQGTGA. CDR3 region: CASSLTPSSYNEQFF. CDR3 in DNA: TGTGCCAGCAGCTTAACACCTAGCTCCTACAATGAGCAGTTCTTC.

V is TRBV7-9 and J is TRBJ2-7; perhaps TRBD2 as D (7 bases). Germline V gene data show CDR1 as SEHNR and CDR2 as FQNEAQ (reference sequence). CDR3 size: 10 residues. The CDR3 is CASRGGGLSV. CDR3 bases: TGTGCCAGCAGAGGCGGGGGCCTCTCGGTC.

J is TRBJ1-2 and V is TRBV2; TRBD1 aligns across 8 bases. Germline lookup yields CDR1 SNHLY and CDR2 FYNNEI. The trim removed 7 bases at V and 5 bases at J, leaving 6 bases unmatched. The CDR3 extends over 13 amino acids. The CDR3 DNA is TGTGCCAGCATTACAGGGGGGCTGTATGGCTACACCTTC. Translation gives CASITGGLYGYTF. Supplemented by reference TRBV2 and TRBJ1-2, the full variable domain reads EPEVTQTPSHQVTQMGQEVILRCVPISNHLYFYWYRQILGQKVEFLVSFYNNEISEKSEIFDDQFSVERPDGSNFTLKIRSTKLEDSAMYFCASITGGLYGYTFGSGTRLTVV.

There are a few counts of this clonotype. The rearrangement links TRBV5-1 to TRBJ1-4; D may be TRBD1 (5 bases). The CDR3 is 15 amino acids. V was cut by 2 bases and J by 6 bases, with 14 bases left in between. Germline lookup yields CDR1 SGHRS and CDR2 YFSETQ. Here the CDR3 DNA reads TGCGCCAGCAGCTTAGGGACGGGAGGCGATGAAAAACTGTTTTTT. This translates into CASSLGTGGDEKLFF.

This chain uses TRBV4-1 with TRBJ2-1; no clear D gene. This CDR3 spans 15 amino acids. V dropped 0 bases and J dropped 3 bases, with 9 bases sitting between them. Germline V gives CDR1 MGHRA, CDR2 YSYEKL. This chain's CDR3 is CASSQELTDYNEQFF. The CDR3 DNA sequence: TGCGCCAGCAGCCAAGAGTTGACTGACTACAATGAGCAGTTCTTC.

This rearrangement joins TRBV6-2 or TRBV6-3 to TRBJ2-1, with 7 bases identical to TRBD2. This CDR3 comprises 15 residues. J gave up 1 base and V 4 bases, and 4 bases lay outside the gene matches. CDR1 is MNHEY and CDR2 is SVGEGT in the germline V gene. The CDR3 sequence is CASSSLRGSYNEQFF. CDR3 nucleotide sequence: TGTGCCAGCAGTTCCCTGCGGGGGTCCTACAATGAGCAGTTCTTC.

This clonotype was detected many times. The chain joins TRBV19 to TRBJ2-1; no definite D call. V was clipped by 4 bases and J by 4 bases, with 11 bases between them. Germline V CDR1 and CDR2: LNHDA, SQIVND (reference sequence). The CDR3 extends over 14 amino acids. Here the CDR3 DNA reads TGTGCCAGTAGTAGTGGAAATACATACAATGAGCAGTTCTTC. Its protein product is CASSSGNTYNEQFF. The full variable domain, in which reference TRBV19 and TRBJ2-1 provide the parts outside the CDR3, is DGGITQSPKYLFRKEGQNVTLSCEQNLNHDAMYWYRQDPGQGLRLIYYSQIVNDFQKGDIAEGYSVSREKKESFPLTVTSAQKNPTAFYLCASSSGNTYNEQFFGPGTRLTVL.

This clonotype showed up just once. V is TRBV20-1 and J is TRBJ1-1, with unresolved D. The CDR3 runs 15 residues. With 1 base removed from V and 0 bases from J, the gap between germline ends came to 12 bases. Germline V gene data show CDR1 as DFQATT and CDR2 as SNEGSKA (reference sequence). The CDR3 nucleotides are TGCAGTGCTAGAGTGTACGGCCAAATGAACACTGAAGCTTTCTTT. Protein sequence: CSARVYGQMNTEAFF.

The CDR3 loop reads CATSDSDGQGDTEAFF. CDR3 nucleotides: TGTGCCACCAGTGACTCTGATGGACAGGGTGACACTGAAGCTTTCTTT. This chain uses TRBV24-1 with TRBJ1-1; 8 bases align to TRBD1. The CDR3 sequence is 16 residues long. The V gene end was trimmed by 4 bases and the J gene end by 3 bases; junction bases not matched to a gene: 9. From germline, CDR1 is KGHDR and CDR2 SFDVKD.

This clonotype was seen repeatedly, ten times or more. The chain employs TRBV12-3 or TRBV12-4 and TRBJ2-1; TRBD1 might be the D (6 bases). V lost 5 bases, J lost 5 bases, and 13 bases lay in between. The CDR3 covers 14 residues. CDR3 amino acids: CASSPSGVNNEQFF. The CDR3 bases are TGTGCCAGCAGTCCTTCAGGGGTCAACAATGAGCAGTTCTTC.

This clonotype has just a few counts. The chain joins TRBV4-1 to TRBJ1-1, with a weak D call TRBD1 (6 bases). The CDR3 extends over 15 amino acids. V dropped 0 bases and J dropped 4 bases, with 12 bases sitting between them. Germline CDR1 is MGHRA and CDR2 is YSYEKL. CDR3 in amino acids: CASSQDPRGGTEAFF. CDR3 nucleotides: TGCGCCAGCAGCCAAGACCCTAGGGGGGGCACTGAAGCTTTCTTT.

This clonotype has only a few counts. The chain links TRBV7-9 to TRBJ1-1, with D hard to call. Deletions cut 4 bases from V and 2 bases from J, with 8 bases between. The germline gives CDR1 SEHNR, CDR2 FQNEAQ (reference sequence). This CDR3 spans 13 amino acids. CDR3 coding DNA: TGTGCCAGCAGCTGGAAGATAAACACTGAAGCTTTCTTT. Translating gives CASSWKINTEAFF.

The DNA for the CDR3 is TGTGCCCCCCTAGTCCGGGGGGCCTTTCACACTGAAGCTTTCTTT. Its translation: CAPLVRGAFHTEAFF. The genes are TRBV2 and TRBJ1-1; a weak D match, TRBD1 (6 bases). Germline loops: CDR1 SNHLY, CDR2 FYNNEI. The V gene lost 11 bases and the J gene lost 3 bases, with 22 bases spanning the gap. The CDR3 runs 15 residues. The full variable domain, in which reference TRBV2 and TRBJ1-1 provide the parts outside the CDR3, is EPEVTQTPSHQVTQMGQEVILRCVPISNHLYFYWYRQILGQKVEFLVSFYNNEISEKSEIFDDQFSVERPDGSNFTLKIRSTKLEDSAMYFCAPLVRGAFHTEAFFGQGTRLTVV.

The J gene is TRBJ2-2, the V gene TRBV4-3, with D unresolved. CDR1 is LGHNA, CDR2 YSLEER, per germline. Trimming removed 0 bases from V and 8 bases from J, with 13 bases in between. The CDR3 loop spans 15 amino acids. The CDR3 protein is CASSQDPPPIGELFF. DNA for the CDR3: TGCGCCAGCAGCCAAGATCCTCCCCCAATAGGGGAGCTGTTTTTT.

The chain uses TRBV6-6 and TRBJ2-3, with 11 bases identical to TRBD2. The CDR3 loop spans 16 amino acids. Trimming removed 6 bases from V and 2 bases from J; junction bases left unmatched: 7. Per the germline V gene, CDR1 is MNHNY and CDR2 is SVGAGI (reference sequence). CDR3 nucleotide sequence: TGTGCCAGCAGGGTTACTAGCGGGGGAAACACAGATACGCAGTATTTT. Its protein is CASRVTSGGNTDTQYF.

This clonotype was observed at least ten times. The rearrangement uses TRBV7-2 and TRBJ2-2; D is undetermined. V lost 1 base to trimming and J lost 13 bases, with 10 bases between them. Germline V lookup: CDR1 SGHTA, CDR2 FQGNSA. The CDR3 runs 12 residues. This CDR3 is CASSLEHVVLFF. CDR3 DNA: TGTGCCAGCAGCTTAGAGCACGTAGTGCTGTTTTTT.